This TCR beta chain was captured in a study of early T cells in non-severe SARS-CoV-2 infection. Study-level background: Unsorted whole blood bulk RNA was sequenced, with unpaired chains. Study findings and constraints: Private and CD4 specificities were missed by VDJdb matching, which favored anti-spike CD8 responses.

Individual cDNA molecules were tagged with unique molecular identifiers, the study reported. TCRdb re-analysed the 5' RACE reads in MiXCR, keeping a single row per CDR3 protein. Counted here are tens of thousands of distinct CDR3 sequences, around 5.2% occurring once; the ten biggest clones make up under 8%. Germline V gives CDR1 DFQATT, CDR2 SNEGSKA (reference sequence). This CDR3 region has 17 residues. Germline trimming cut 5 bases from V and 2 bases from J; bases unmatched to any gene: 10. This clonotype was counted many times. Its specificity is not known. The source is an adult who was a healthcare worker with PCR-confirmed SARS-CoV-2 infection or an uninfected control (not recorded which). The V call is TRBV20-1, the J call TRBJ2-5; 14 bases are a match to TRBD2. What was sequenced was whole blood. The CDR3 nucleotides are TGCAGTGCTGCGGGACTAGCGGGAGAAAGGGTACAAGAGACCCAGTACTTC. Residues: CSAAGLAGERVQETQYF.